The 12 T cell receptor beta chains given below trace back to one sample, sequenced in a study of identical twins. TCRdb independently ran MiXCR on the 5' RACE reads; one entry per CDR3 protein. This sample has approximately 670,000 distinct CDR3 sequences; 5.5% to 7.5% occur once, and the top ten carry around 1.9%. What was sequenced was naive T cells sorted from blood. The receptor source for this set is a man between 18 and 35 years old in good health.

This clonotype was found many times. The chain couples TRBV27 to TRBJ1-1, with a tentative D call TRBD1 (5 bases). Trimming stripped 8 bases from V and 1 base from J, with 14 bases between. The CDR3 extends over 14 amino acids. Per the germline V gene, CDR1 is MNHEY and CDR2 is SMNVEV (reference sequence). The CDR3 nucleotides read TGTGCCAGCTCCGCCGGGGGGTCGAACACTGAAGCTTTCTTT. It translates to CASSAGGSNTEAFF.

The chain employs TRBV7-9 and TRBJ2-2, with unresolved D. V was clipped by 1 base and J by 4 bases, with 10 bases between them. This CDR3 is built from 15 residues. CDR1 SEHNR and CDR2 FQNEAQ come from the germline V gene (reference sequence). Here the CDR3 DNA reads TGTGCCAGCAGCTTAGGTGGTCCCTCCACCGGGGAGCTGTTTTTT. Its protein is CASSLGGPSTGELFF.

At least ten counts were recorded for this clonotype. This chain joins TRBV27 and TRBJ2-3; TRBD2 matches 7 bases. This CDR3 spans 14 amino acids. V gave up 3 bases and J gave up 6 bases; unmatched junction bases: 6. Germline-derived CDR1 and CDR2 are MNHEY and SMNVEV (reference sequence). CDR3 in DNA: TGTGCCAGCAGTTTTACTAGCGCGGGGGATACGCAGTATTTT. It specifies CASSFTSAGDTQYF.

Many counts were recorded for this clonotype. CDR3 protein: CASSPGHLQETQYF. The DNA for the CDR3 is TGCGCCAGCAGCCCGGGACACCTTCAAGAGACCCAGTACTTC. The chain links TRBV5-1 to TRBJ2-5; possible D gene TRBD1, 6 bases. V lost 4 bases and J 2 bases, leaving 12 bases between the germline ends. This CDR3 has 14 amino acids. Germline values: CDR1 SGHRS, CDR2 YFSETQ.

This clonotype was counted ten times or more. The gene calls are TRBV4-1 and TRBJ2-2, with 8 bases that match TRBD1. CDR1 and CDR2 from the germline V gene are MGHRA and YSYEKL. The ends lost 4 bases at V and 3 bases at J; junction bases unmatched: 7. The CDR3 runs to 16 residues. CDR3 sequence: CASSLQTGDHTGELFF. CDR3 sequence (DNA): TGCGCCAGCAGCCTTCAGACAGGGGATCACACCGGGGAGCTGTTTTTT.

In this sample, this clonotype turned up many times. This chain links TRBV5-1 with TRBJ1-3, with TRBD1 as a possible D gene (6 bases). The CDR3 totals 14 residues. Germline V gene sequence: CDR1 SGHRS, CDR2 YFSETQ. V dropped 4 bases and J dropped 0 bases, with 8 bases sitting between them. The CDR3: CASSLDSSGNTIYF. In nucleotides, the CDR3 is TGCGCCAGCAGCCTGGACAGCTCTGGAAACACCATATATTTT. The full variable domain, in which reference TRBV5-1 and TRBJ1-3 provide the parts outside the CDR3, is KAGVTQTPRYLIKTRGQQVTLSCSPISGHRSVSWYQQTPGQGLQFLFEYFSETQRNKGNFPGRFSGRQFSNSRSEMNVSTLELGDSALYLCASSLDSSGNTIYFGEGSWLTVV.

The table lists this clonotype with many counts. The chain recombines TRBV5-1 with TRBJ2-1, with 11 bases lining up with TRBD2. The V segment lost 3 bases and the J segment 10 bases; nucleotides outside the gene matches: 9. The germline V gene has CDR1 SGHRS and CDR2 YFSETQ. The CDR3 totals 15 residues. The DNA for the CDR3 is TGCGCCAGCAGCTCCGAGACTAGCGGGAACATAGAGCAGTTCTTC. Translating it yields CASSSETSGNIEQFF.

J is TRBJ2-6 and V is TRBV6-1; 11 nucleotides agree with TRBD2. V was pared by 7 bases and J by 0 bases, with 5 bases of the junction left unmatched. There are 17 residues in the CDR3. Looked up from germline, CDR1 is MNHNS and CDR2 is SASEGT. CDR3 residues: CASTLTSGSSGANVLTF. CDR3 coding DNA: TGTGCCAGCACCTTAACTAGCGGGAGCTCTGGGGCCAACGTCCTGACTTTC.

This clonotype was counted ten times or more. The chain links TRBV7-9 to TRBJ2-1, with a tentative D call TRBD2 (5 bases). The germline CDR1 and CDR2 sequences are SEHNR and FQNEAQ (reference sequence). Trimming removed 4 bases at V and 3 bases at J, with 19 bases between. The CDR3 covers 17 residues. CDR3 in amino acids: CASSYLSGLGNYNEQFF. CDR3 DNA sequence: TGTGCCAGCAGCTATCTTTCAGGACTTGGAAACTACAATGAGCAGTTCTTC.

V is TRBV7-8 and J is TRBJ2-7; the D is unclear. The CDR3 is made up of 15 amino acids. Trimming shortened V by 1 base and J by 2 bases, and 12 bases separated the two germline ends. Germline V CDR1 and CDR2: SGHVS, FQNEAQ. The CDR3 sequence is CASSLGVSKTYEQYF. CDR3 coding DNA: TGTGCCAGCAGCTTAGGGGTTTCTAAAACCTACGAGCAGTACTTC.

This clonotype has ten or more counts. The CDR3 DNA follows: TGTGCCAGCAGCTCCTCCCGGAGGGGGAAAGAGACCCAGTACTTC. Residues: CASSSSRRGKETQYF. V and J are TRBV7-9 and TRBJ2-5; D possibly matches TRBD1 or TRBD2 (6 bases each). This CDR3 contains 15 residues. CDR1 is SEHNR and CDR2 is FQNEAQ in the germline V gene (reference sequence). The germline V and J ends were trimmed by 4 bases and 3 bases, with 15 bases remaining between them.

This clonotype has at least ten counts. This chain uses TRBV12-3 or TRBV12-4 with TRBJ2-1; 10 nucleotides line up with TRBD2. The ends lost 4 bases at V and 4 bases at J; junction bases unmatched: 4. CDR3 length equals 15 residues. CDR3 in amino acids: CASSSGLAVYNEQFF. CDR3 sequence (DNA): TGTGCCAGCAGTTCCGGACTAGCGGTTTACAATGAGCAGTTCTTC.